Listed below are T cell receptor beta chains from one sample, sequenced in a study of cytomegalovirus exposure and HLA in healthy donors. Method: immunoSEQ multiplex PCR; TCRdb's copy keeps in-frame clones and lacks some. The sample has more than 90,000 clones, about 76% seen once. Sequenced material: PBMCs. These receptor sequences come from a man aged 40-55 years in good health and CMV-seropositive. CDR3s include the opening cysteine and the closing phenylalanine or tryptophan. The D gene is left open where the match is weak. A clone size is listed for some rows: how often the clone was seen (once, few, many), or a class if it is expanded.

V gene,D gene,J gene,CDR3 length,clone size,CDR3 DNA,CDR3 protein
TRBV5-1,.,TRBJ2-5,13,.,TGCGCCAGCAGCTTGGCGGGGTCGGAGACCCAGTACTTC,CASSLAGSETQYF
TRBV27,.,TRBJ2-1,13,.,TGTGCCAGCAGTTTAAATTCTTACGGTGAGCAGTTCTTC,CASSLNSYGEQFF
TRBV19,.,TRBJ1-5,15,.,TGTGCCAGTAAGGGCGGGTCCCGAACGAGCGAGCCCCAGCATTTT,CASKGGSRTSEPQHF
TRBV6-5,.,TRBJ1-1,14,.,TGTGCCAGCAGTGAACGACAGGTGAACACTGAAGCTTTCTTT,CASSERQVNTEAFF
TRBV18,.,TRBJ1-2,14,.,TGTGCCAGCTCGGCCGCTGGGGGGGAATATGGCTACACCTTC,CASSAAGGEYGYTF
TRBV6-5,.,TRBJ1-1,15,.,TGTGCCAGCAGTTACGTAGCGACAGGGAACACTGAAGCTTTCTTT,CASSYVATGNTEAFF
TRBV15,TRBD2,TRBJ2-7,11,.,TGTGCCACCAGCGACGGGAGGGAGCAGTACTTC,CATSDGREQYF
TRBV7-8,TRBD1,TRBJ1-1,17,.,TGTGCCAGCAGCTTGGGGACAGAGGGCCTCCTGAACACTGAAGCTTTCTTT,CASSLGTEGLLNTEAFF
TRBV11-2,TRBD2,TRBJ2-5,15,.,TGTGCCAGCAGCTGGACTCGGGGGGGTGGGGAGACCCAGTACTTC,CASSWTRGGGETQYF
TRBV2,TRBD1,TRBJ2-6,18,.,TGTGCCAGCAGTAGACGGACAGGGCCTACCTCTGGGGCCAACGTCCTGACTTTC,CASSRRTGPTSGANVLTF
TRBV5-4,TRBD1,TRBJ2-2,14,.,TGTGCCAGCAGGGGACAGGGGGCGACCGGGGAGCTGTTTTTT,CASRGQGATGELFF
TRBV10-3,.,TRBJ1-2,13,.,TGTGCCATCAGTGAGTCGAAAAGCTGGGGCTACACCTTC,CAISESKSWGYTF
TRBV7-9,TRBD2,TRBJ2-1,15,few,TGTGCCAGCAGCTTGGCTAGCGGGGGGGGGAATGAGCAGTTCTTC,CASSLASGGGNEQFF
TRBV27,.,TRBJ2-3,14,few,TGTGCCAGCAGTTCCCCCCCTAGCACAGATACGCAGTATTTT,CASSSPPSTDTQYF
TRBV6-5,.,TRBJ1-6,13,.,TGTGCCAGCGGCCGCTCCTATAATTCACCCCTCCACTTT,CASGRSYNSPLHF
TRBV28,.,TRBJ1-2,12,.,TGTGCCAGCAGTTTCCAGGGGAACGGCTACACCTTC,CASSFQGNGYTF
TRBV7-2,.,TRBJ2-2,15,once,TGTGCCAGCAGCAATCGTCAGGGTGGCACCGGGGAGCTGTTTTTT,CASSNRQGGTGELFF
TRBV10-1,.,TRBJ2-4,13,.,TGCGCCAGCAGCAGGGACATGGGGAACATTCAGTACTTC,CASSRDMGNIQYF
TRBV2,.,TRBJ1-1,13,few,TGTGCCAGCAGTGAACTGGAGGACAGTAAGGCTTTCTTT,CASSELEDSKAFF
TRBV6-5,TRBD1,TRBJ1-1,12,.,TGTGCCAGCAGCGAAGACAGGGACCAAGCTTTCTTT,CASSEDRDQAFF
TRBV7-9,.,TRBJ2-1,16,few,TGTGCCAGCAGCTACCCGGGAGTATCCCCTAACAATGAGCAGTTCTTC,CASSYPGVSPNNEQFF
TRBV7-2,TRBD2,TRBJ2-7,16,.,TGTGCCAGCAGCTTAGAAGCTAGCGGGTTCCCCTACGAGCAGTACTTC,CASSLEASGFPYEQYF
TRBV28,TRBD1,TRBJ2-7,13,.,TGTGCCAGCAGACCGGGACAGGGGTACGAGCAGTACTTC,CASRPGQGYEQYF
TRBV9,TRBD1,TRBJ1-1,15,.,TGTGCCAGCAGCGTAGGGGGACAGTTGAACACTGAAGCTTTCTTT,CASSVGGQLNTEAFF
TRBV7-2,.,TRBJ2-3,16,.,TGTGCCAGCAGCTTAGCAGTAGTGCCGGGGATAGATACGCAGTATTTT,CASSLAVVPGIDTQYF
TRBV2,.,TRBJ2-2,15,.,TGTGCCAGCAGTGAAAGTTGGCCCGACACCGGGGAGCTGTTTTTT,CASSESWPDTGELFF
TRBV5-1,TRBD2,TRBJ2-1,15,.,TGCGCCAGCAGCTTGGGAGCGGGGGGGTTAAATGAGCAGTTCTTC,CASSLGAGGLNEQFF
TRBV4-1,TRBD2,TRBJ2-7,17,.,TGCGCCAGCAGCCTCCTGTCCGGGACTAGCCCTACCTACGAGCAGTACTTC,CASSLLSGTSPTYEQYF
TRBV29-1,TRBD1,TRBJ1-1,13,.,TGCAGCGTCAGACAGGGAATGAACACTGAAGCTTTCTTT,CSVRQGMNTEAFF
TRBV4-1,.,TRBJ2-5,15,once,TGCGCCAGCAGCCAAGATGGGAGGCCCCAAGAGACCCAGTACTTC,CASSQDGRPQETQYF
TRBV29-1,TRBD2,TRBJ2-3,13,.,TGCAGCGCCCCTGGGCGGGGGGGAGATACGCAGTATTTT,CSAPGRGGDTQYF
TRBV18,TRBD1,TRBJ1-2,14,.,TGTGCCAGCTCACCAGGGACAGGGGACTATGGCTACACCTTC,CASSPGTGDYGYTF
TRBV18,.,TRBJ1-5,16,.,TGTGCCAGCTCACCACGCTCGGGACACAACAATCAGCCCCAGCATTTT,CASSPRSGHNNQPQHF
TRBV6-1,.,TRBJ2-7,13,.,TGTGCCAGCAGTGCTTCCCCCCCCTACGAGCAGTACTTC,CASSASPPYEQYF
TRBV15,.,TRBJ1-1,15,.,TGTGCCACCAGCAGAGGGGGCAGGGAAAACACTGAAGCTTTCTTT,CATSRGGRENTEAFF
TRBV29-1,TRBD2,TRBJ2-1,14,.,TGCAGCGTCCGAGGTGGTGGGGGGGTTGATGAGCAGTTCTTC,CSVRGGGGVDEQFF
TRBV9,TRBD1,TRBJ1-1,17,.,TGTGCCAGCAGCGTAGCCGGGACAGGGGGAAAGGTAACTGAAGCTTTCTTT,CASSVAGTGGKVTEAFF
TRBV4-3,TRBD1,TRBJ1-5,13,.,TGCGCCAGCAGCCTACAGGGGAATCAGCCCCAGCATTTT,CASSLQGNQPQHF
TRBV7-9,TRBD1,TRBJ1-4,15,.,TGTGCCAGCAGCTTAGCCGGGACAGGGCGGGAAAAACTGTTTTTT,CASSLAGTGREKLFF
TRBV10-3,.,TRBJ2-3,14,.,TGTGCCATCAGTGATTATAGCCCCACAGATACGCAGTATTTT,CAISDYSPTDTQYF
TRBV7-8,TRBD1,TRBJ2-3,16,.,TGTGCCAGCAGCTTAGTGGGACAGGGTCACACAGATACGCAGTATTTT,CASSLVGQGHTDTQYF
TRBV20-1,.,TRBJ1-1,11,few,TGCAGCAGACAGGTTCAGGCTGAAGCTTTCTTT,CSRQVQAEAFF
TRBV5-6,.,TRBJ1-1,14,.,TGTGCCAGCAGCTTGGGGGCAGGGAACACTGAAGCTTTCTTT,CASSLGAGNTEAFF
TRBV28,TRBD1,TRBJ2-6,19,few,TGTGCCAGTTCCCCGTACCTGGGACAGGGGGCTTCTGGGGCCAACGTCCTGACTTTC,CASSPYLGQGASGANVLTF
TRBV25-1,.,TRBJ1-4,14,.,TGTGCCTCCCGGGGAGACTCTGGGTATGAAAAACTGTTTTTT,CASRGDSGYEKLFF
TRBV7-3,TRBD2,TRBJ2-1,16,.,TGTGCCAGCAGCCCCCCGACTAGCGGGCCATACAATGAGCAGTTCTTC,CASSPPTSGPYNEQFF